This T cell receptor (beta chain) is from a study of regulatory T cells in long-lasting Graves disease. Study outcomes and limitations: In persistent patients, shared public clonotypes (more than 2,500) outnumbered those in new patients (roughly 870).

V was shortened by 6 bases and J by 3 bases, with 12 bases between the two germline ends. This CDR3 comprises 14 residues. CDR1 and CDR2 from the germline V gene are MNHEY and SVGEGT. In building TCR beta libraries, iRepertoire HTBI primers were used together with Arm-PCR of CDR3 regions. TCRdb reanalysed the multiplex PCR reads using MiXCR and keeps one entry per CDR3 protein. Among hundreds of thousands of distinct CDR3 sequences listed, over 15% were seen once. The time point denotes: newly diagnosed GD, antithyroid drugs for less than 3 months. The TCR library was made from RNA extracted from PBMCs. Only one count was recorded for this clonotype. No antigen is known for it. The sample was also reused in another study, on T cells in Graves' hyperthyroidism and ophthalmopathy. This second study notes: HTBI primers drove first-round RT-PCR of the TCR CDR3.

This receptor was taken from a man aged 35-49 years with Graves disease. The material was peripheral blood mononuclear cells (PBMCs), obtained at new diagnosis, from a patient treated with antithyroid drugs. V usage is TRBV6-2 or TRBV6-3 and J usage is TRBJ2-4; D not resolved. For the CDR3, the DNA is TGTGCCAGCAGCGAAACAGCAGACAAAAACATTCAGTACTTC. The encoded protein is CASSETADKNIQYF.